This T cell receptor beta chain derives from a study of somatic mutations in cytotoxic T cells in rheumatoid arthritis. Overall study context: Some V beta antibody-stained T-cell populations were flow-sorted at nearly 100% purity, including V beta1+ cells sequenced for TCRB.

Whole-study results and caveats: Unidentified antigens were the targets of the expanded CD8+ clones. Greater age accompanied higher CD8+ clonality in rheumatoid arthritis patients, a pattern that was absent in healthy controls.

The CDR3 covers 14 residues. Per the germline V gene, CDR1 is MNHEY and CDR2 is SVGAGI. Trimming left V 3 bases short and J 0 bases short, with 8 bases between. Per the original data handling: Matching published virus-specific TCRB sequences was rare for patient CD8+ clones that were larger than 1%. Assay: immunoSEQ multiplex PCR; the TCRdb copy retains only in-frame clones and omits some. V, J and clone size were drawn from that table, and D and trimming were deduced from the DNA. In the table there are about 16,000 clones, about 77% of which are singletons. With respect to this clone: Its antigen remains unknown.

This receptor was taken from an adult with rheumatoid arthritis. The sequencing input was CD8+ T cells sorted from blood. The V gene is TRBV6-5, the J gene TRBJ1-2; possible D gene TRBD1, 5 bases. The CDR3 region is CASSYAGTNYGYTF. CDR3 sequence (DNA): TGTGCCAGCAGTTATGCAGGGACTAACTATGGCTACACCTTC.